Presented here are 20 T cell receptor beta chains from one specimen sequenced in a study of T cells after yellow fever vaccination. A single record per CDR3 protein comes from TCRdb applying MiXCR to the 5' RACE reads. The sample has 230,000 or so distinct CDR3 sequences; approximately 6.3% are singletons. The sequenced sample was CD4+ T cells sorted from PBMCs, obtained on the day of the yellow fever booster vaccination. Source of these receptors: a man aged 25-45 years who received the YFV17D yellow fever vaccine.

This clonotype turned up a few times. The chain links TRBV12-3 or TRBV12-4 to TRBJ1-2; TRBD1 agrees at 9 bases. V lost 2 bases and J lost 4; bases outside the gene matches: 8. The CDR3 totals 16 residues. The CDR3 spells CASSLPGTGRAYGYTF. CDR3 nucleotides: TGTGCCAGCAGTTTACCCGGGACAGGGAGGGCCTATGGCTACACCTTC.

This clonotype has more than one count but fewer than ten. The genes are TRBV12-3 or TRBV12-4 and TRBJ2-7; possibly TRBD1 or TRBD2 for D (5 bases each). V gave up 5 bases and J gave up 2 bases, with 19 bases separating them. The CDR3 sequence is 16 residues long. In DNA form, the CDR3 reads TGTGCCAGCAGTCCGCCTGAGGGACGGTCAACCTACGAGCAGTACTTC. This gives the protein CASSPPEGRSTYEQYF.

The sample holds a few counts of this clonotype. The gene calls are TRBV3-1 and TRBJ2-4; D remains ambiguous. Germline CDR1 and CDR2: LGHDT and YNNKEL (reference sequence). Trimming took 1 base from V and 0 from J, leaving 4 bases between them. The CDR3 loop spans 14 amino acids. In nucleotides, the CDR3 is TGTGCCAGCAGCCAAGGTGGAGCCAAAAACATTCAGTACTTC. Its translation is CASSQGGAKNIQYF.

This clonotype was observed a handful of times. The chain uses TRBV7-2 and TRBJ2-1; D is undetermined. V was pared by 0 bases and J by 3 bases, with 6 bases between. Germline V gives CDR1 SGHTA, CDR2 FQGNSA. The CDR3 runs 14 residues. CDR3 protein: CASSLAVVYNEQFF. The DNA for the CDR3 is TGTGCCAGCAGCTTAGCCGTGGTCTACAATGAGCAGTTCTTC.

This clonotype was observed a few times. The genes are TRBV7-8 and TRBJ2-5; D gene uncertain. V was cut by 5 bases and J by 2 bases, with 6 bases left in between. Germline V gene sequence: CDR1 SGHVS, CDR2 FQNEAQ. This CDR3 is built from 12 residues. CDR3 nucleotide sequence: TGTGCCAGCAGCAAAAATCAAGAGACCCAGTACTTC. This translates into CASSKNQETQYF.

This clonotype was seen more than once but under ten times. The V call is TRBV7-2, the J call TRBJ2-7; TRBD1 or TRBD2 may be the D gene (6 bases each). The CDR3 consists of 14 residues. V shed 4 bases and J shed 6 bases, with 16 bases lying between them. Germline values: CDR1 SGHTA, CDR2 FQGNSA. CDR3 residues: CASSSLRGQSEQYF. In DNA, the CDR3 is TGTGCCAGCAGCTCCCTCCGGGGGCAGTCCGAGCAGTACTTC.

At least ten counts were recorded for this clonotype. The genes are TRBV12-3 or TRBV12-4 and TRBJ2-5; TRBD1 might be the D (6 bases). The CDR3 covers 13 residues. V lost 4 bases and J 3 bases, leaving 9 bases between the germline ends. The DNA of the CDR3 is TGTGCCAGCAGTTCCCGGGACAAAGAGACCCAGTACTTC. It is translated as CASSSRDKETQYF.

This clonotype was recorded many times. The chain uses TRBV11-2 and TRBJ2-1; possibly TRBD2 for D (6 bases). The CDR3 has 16 residues. Trimming pared 5 bases from V and 4 bases from J, leaving 18 bases between. Germline CDR1 and CDR2: SGHAT and FQNNGV. The CDR3 nucleotides read TGTGCCAGCAGCGCTTTGGGTAGCGGACCGTACAATGAGCAGTTCTTC. This codes for CASSALGSGPYNEQFF.

This clonotype was observed at least ten times. The chain joins TRBV7-2 to TRBJ2-1; the match to TRBD2 covers 7 bases. Losses at the gene ends were 3 bases for V and 8 bases for J; bases not matched to a gene: 16. Looked up from germline, CDR1 is SGHTA and CDR2 is FQGNSA. The CDR3 is 17 residues long. The CDR3 loop reads CASSFRMTSTTTYEQFF. For the CDR3, the DNA is TGTGCCAGCAGCTTTCGCATGACTAGCACTACTACCTATGAGCAGTTCTTC.

This clonotype was detected ten times or more. The genes are TRBV27 and TRBJ2-1; TRBD1 or TRBD2 may be the D gene (5 bases each). The V end was cut by 5 bases, the J end by 6 bases, with 17 bases between. This CDR3 has 15 amino acids. CDR1 is MNHEY, CDR2 SMNVEV, per germline (reference sequence). The CDR3 nucleotides are TGTGCCAGCAGTGCAGAGGGGCGGGCGACCAATGAGCAGTTCTTC. It codes for CASSAEGRATNEQFF.

The chain links TRBV12-3 or TRBV12-4 to TRBJ2-7, with D possibly TRBD1 on 5 matching bases. Deletions cut 3 bases from V and 6 bases from J, with 9 bases between. This CDR3 has 12 amino acids. The CDR3 DNA reads TGTGCCAGCAGTTTTGTGGGGCTCGAGCAGTACTTC. This gives the protein CASSFVGLEQYF.

This clonotype was counted a few times. The chain links TRBV7-3 to TRBJ2-2; weak D call: TRBD2 (5 bases). CDR1 is SGHTA and CDR2 is FQGTGA in the germline V gene. V lost 5 bases to trimming and J lost 4 bases, with 11 bases between them. CDR3 length: 14 residues. The CDR3 here is CASSLPEGTGELFF. As DNA, the CDR3 is TGTGCCAGCAGCCTCCCCGAGGGCACCGGGGAGCTGTTTTTT.

This clonotype was picked up many times. J is TRBJ2-1 and V is TRBV24-1, with TRBD2 matching 10 bases. V lost 4 bases to trimming and J lost 4 bases; unmatched junction nucleotides: 6. Germline loops: CDR1 KGHDR, CDR2 SFDVKD. The CDR3 runs to 16 residues. CDR3 protein: CATSDISGRTYNEQFF. In DNA form, the CDR3 reads TGTGCCACCAGTGACATTAGCGGGAGGACTTACAATGAGCAGTTCTTC.

CDR3 residues: CATSRDWGETQYF. The CDR3 DNA follows: TGTGCCACCAGCAGAGATTGGGGAGAGACCCAGTACTTC. This chain uses TRBV15 with TRBJ2-5; D gene ambiguous. This CDR3 comprises 13 residues. Germline V gene data show CDR1 as LNHNV and CDR2 as YYDKDF (reference sequence). Trimming took off 0 bases at V and 4 bases at J, with 6 bases between the two ends.

The chain carries TRBV7-9 and TRBJ2-5; possible D gene TRBD2, 6 bases. CDR1 SEHNR and CDR2 FQNEAQ come from the germline V gene (reference sequence). CDR3 length: 15 amino acids. Between the trimmed V and J ends, which lost 3 bases and 5 bases, there was a span of 16 bases. In DNA, the CDR3 is TGTGCCAGCAGCTTCACCGAGGGAGGAGTGGAGACCCAGTACTTC. Translating it yields CASSFTEGGVETQYF.

Comment on this clonotype: The junction departs from the called germline gene at one end, perhaps through a read error. The J gene is TRBJ2-2, the V gene TRBV7-7; the D gene is possibly TRBD2 (5 bases). This CDR3 is built from 14 residues. Germline V gives CDR1 SSHAT, CDR2 FNYEAQ (reference sequence). The CDR3 loop reads CASSHRDNTGELFF. Written as DNA, the CDR3 is TGTGCTAGCAGCCACCGGGATAACACCGGGGAGCTGTTTTTT.

The V and J genes are TRBV24-1 and TRBJ2-4, with no clear D. Trimming pared 9 bases from V and 6 bases from J, leaving 11 bases between. CDR1 and CDR2 (germline): KGHDR, SFDVKD. The CDR3 length is 12 residues. Here the CDR3 DNA reads TGTGCCACCGCGGAACAGATAAACATTCAGTACTTC. Translated: CATAEQINIQYF.

For this clonotype: With a much larger clone just one base away, this may be a read error. This sequence joins TRBV29-1 and TRBJ2-5, with D possibly TRBD1 on 6 matching bases. Germline-derived CDR1 and CDR2 are SQVTM and ANQGSEA. This CDR3 has 15 amino acids. Trimming took off 0 bases at V and 1 base at J, with 12 bases between the two ends. In DNA form, the CDR3 reads TGCAGCGTTGAAGACCCGGTACAGGGCCAAGAGACCCAGTACTTC. Protein sequence: CSVEDPVQGQETQYF.

V is TRBV13 and J is TRBJ2-2, with 11 bases aligning to TRBD2. The CDR3 totals 16 residues. V shed 5 bases, J shed 4 bases, and the junction held 6 bases outside the gene matches. Germline V gene data show CDR1 as PRHDT and CDR2 as FYEKMQ (reference sequence). The CDR3 DNA sequence: TGTGCCAGCAGCGATAGCGGGAGGGGGATCACCGGGGAGCTGTTTTTT. Residues: CASSDSGRGITGELFF.

The chain carries TRBV30 and TRBJ2-2; D may correspond to TRBD1 or TRBD2 (5 bases each). The CDR3 contains 18 residues. Trimming shortened V by 0 bases and J by 3 bases, and 20 bases separated the two germline ends. Germline V gene sequence: CDR1 GTSNPN, CDR2 SVGIG (reference sequence). The CDR3 is CAWSVRGRGVWYTGELFF. The CDR3 DNA is TGTGCCTGGAGTGTACGGGGTAGAGGGGTTTGGTACACCGGGGAGCTGTTTTTT.